Listed below are T cell receptor beta chains from one sample, sequenced in a study of identical twins. TCRdb used MiXCR to reprocess the 5' RACE reads, holding one entry per CDR3 protein. This table has about 200,000 distinct CDR3 sequences, roughly a tenth appearing once. Sequences were obtained from memory T cells sorted from blood. These receptors were collected from a man between 45 and 60 years old in good health. The CDR3 runs from the conserved cysteine through the conserved F or W. The D gene is left open where the match is weak. A clone size is listed for some rows: how often the clone was seen (once, few, many), or a class if it is expanded.

j_gene: TRBJ2-5
v_gene: TRBV10-3
abundance: many
d_gene: TRBD1
CDR3aa: CAIRDREYATQYF
CDR3nt: TGTGCCATCAGAGACAGGGAATATGCGACCCAGTACTTC

j_gene: TRBJ1-2
v_gene: TRBV7-9
abundance: few
d_gene: -
CDR3aa: CASSLPANYGYTF
CDR3nt: TGTGCCAGCAGCTTACCCGCTAACTATGGCTACACCTTC

j_gene: TRBJ1-2
v_gene: TRBV7-2
abundance: few
d_gene: TRBD1
CDR3aa: CASSTNRGRNIYGYTF
CDR3nt: TGTGCCAGCAGCACCAACAGGGGGCGAAATATCTATGGCTACACCTTC

j_gene: TRBJ1-5
v_gene: TRBV20-1
abundance: many
d_gene: TRBD1
CDR3aa: CSAGTGGSQPQHF
CDR3nt: TGCAGTGCCGGGACAGGGGGCAGTCAGCCCCAGCATTTT

j_gene: TRBJ2-2
v_gene: TRBV20-1
abundance: many
d_gene: -
CDR3aa: CSARALRAGELFF
CDR3nt: TGCAGTGCGAGGGCCCTACGAGCCGGGGAGCTGTTTTTT

j_gene: TRBJ1-5
v_gene: TRBV20-1
abundance: -
d_gene: -
CDR3aa: CSARDPGRGNNQPQHF
CDR3nt: TGCAGTGCTAGAGATCCGGGCAGGGGCAACAATCAGCCCCAGCATTTT

j_gene: TRBJ2-5
v_gene: TRBV30
abundance: -
d_gene: TRBD1
CDR3aa: CAWSPGRGPAVETQYF
CDR3nt: TGTGCCTGGAGCCCGGGAAGGGGGCCGGCGGTAGAGACCCAGTACTTC

j_gene: TRBJ1-6
v_gene: TRBV6-5
abundance: -
d_gene: TRBD1
CDR3aa: CASSYDRENSPLHF
CDR3nt: TGTGCCAGCAGTTACGACAGGGAAAATTCACCCCTCCACTTT

j_gene: TRBJ1-5
v_gene: TRBV19
abundance: few
d_gene: -
CDR3aa: CASSKDYPWAYSNQPQHF
CDR3nt: TGTGCCAGTAGTAAGGACTACCCTTGGGCGTATAGCAATCAGCCCCAGCATTTT

j_gene: TRBJ1-4
v_gene: TRBV5-5
abundance: few
d_gene: -
CDR3aa: CASSRDRSTNEKLFF
CDR3nt: TGTGCCAGCAGTCGAGACAGATCAACTAATGAAAAACTGTTTTTT

j_gene: TRBJ2-7
v_gene: TRBV5-1
abundance: -
d_gene: -
CDR3aa: CASRIDRNYEQYF
CDR3nt: TGCGCCAGCAGAATTGACAGGAACTACGAGCAGTACTTC

j_gene: TRBJ1-3
v_gene: TRBV12-3/TRBV12-4
abundance: many
d_gene: TRBD1
CDR3aa: CASSPRTGRLSGNTIYF
CDR3nt: TGTGCCAGCAGTCCCCGGACAGGGCGTCTCTCTGGAAACACCATATATTTT

j_gene: TRBJ2-5
v_gene: TRBV20-1
abundance: -
d_gene: -
CDR3aa: CSALGAGENQETQYF
CDR3nt: TGCAGTGCCTTGGGGGCGGGAGAGAACCAAGAGACCCAGTACTTC

j_gene: TRBJ2-3
v_gene: TRBV20-1
abundance: many
d_gene: TRBD2
CDR3aa: CSARPGGPADTQYF
CDR3nt: TGCAGTGCCAGACCGGGAGGGCCCGCAGATACGCAGTATTTT

j_gene: TRBJ1-1
v_gene: TRBV28
abundance: few
d_gene: -
CDR3aa: CASSLARRGGTEAFF
CDR3nt: TGTGCCAGCAGTTTAGCCAGACGAGGCGGCACTGAAGCTTTCTTT

j_gene: TRBJ2-1
v_gene: TRBV6-1
abundance: -
d_gene: TRBD2
CDR3aa: CASSTSSGGYNEQFF
CDR3nt: TGTGCCAGCAGCACTTCTAGCGGGGGGTACAATGAGCAGTTCTTC

j_gene: TRBJ2-7
v_gene: TRBV7-8
abundance: few
d_gene: TRBD2
CDR3aa: CASSLTRDYGTSGRREQYF
CDR3nt: TGTGCCAGCAGCCTAACAAGGGACTATGGGACTAGCGGGAGGAGGGAGCAGTACTTC

j_gene: TRBJ2-5
v_gene: TRBV5-6
abundance: few
d_gene: TRBD2
CDR3aa: CASSFGTTVQETQYF
CDR3nt: TGTGCCAGCAGCTTTGGGACTACAGTCCAAGAGACCCAGTACTTC

j_gene: TRBJ1-1
v_gene: TRBV20-1
abundance: -
d_gene: TRBD1
CDR3aa: CSARNPRELQGGTNTEAFF
CDR3nt: TGCAGTGCTAGAAACCCTCGGGAGTTACAGGGGGGAACGAACACTGAAGCTTTCTTT

j_gene: TRBJ2-5
v_gene: TRBV7-2
abundance: many
d_gene: -
CDR3aa: CASTEGMTQYF
CDR3nt: TGTGCCAGCACCGAGGGTATGACCCAGTACTTC

j_gene: TRBJ2-3
v_gene: TRBV6-2/TRBV6-3
abundance: -
d_gene: -
CDR3aa: CASSYYGLIGGTQTDTQYF
CDR3nt: TGTGCCAGCAGTTACTACGGTTTAATCGGCGGGACCCAGACAGATACGCAGTATTTT

j_gene: TRBJ1-6
v_gene: TRBV12-3/TRBV12-4
abundance: many
d_gene: -
CDR3aa: CASSPDSRLHF
CDR3nt: TGTGCCAGCAGTCCGGACAGTCGCCTCCACTTT

j_gene: TRBJ1-2
v_gene: TRBV12-3/TRBV12-4
abundance: many
d_gene: TRBD1
CDR3aa: CASSLGTGFGYTF
CDR3nt: TGTGCCAGCAGCTTAGGGACAGGGTTTGGCTACACCTTC

j_gene: TRBJ1-3
v_gene: TRBV11-2
abundance: many
d_gene: -
CDR3aa: CASSLTPNTIYF
CDR3nt: TGTGCCAGCAGCCTCACCCCGAACACCATATATTTT

j_gene: TRBJ1-3
v_gene: TRBV28
abundance: few
d_gene: TRBD1
CDR3aa: CASRGTGDGNTIYF
CDR3nt: TGTGCCAGCAGGGGGACAGGGGATGGAAACACCATATATTTT

j_gene: TRBJ1-5
v_gene: TRBV12-3/TRBV12-4
abundance: -
d_gene: TRBD1
CDR3aa: CASSGQGRQPQHF
CDR3nt: TGTGCCAGCAGCGGACAGGGAAGGCAGCCCCAGCATTTT

j_gene: TRBJ1-1
v_gene: TRBV3-1
abundance: few
d_gene: -
CDR3aa: CASSPIGRAFTEAFF
CDR3nt: TGTGCCAGCAGCCCGATTGGAAGGGCTTTTACTGAAGCTTTCTTT

j_gene: TRBJ2-5
v_gene: TRBV20-1
abundance: many
d_gene: TRBD1
CDR3aa: CSATGQGLGLSQETQYF
CDR3nt: TGCAGTGCTACCGGACAGGGGCTTGGGCTCTCCCAAGAGACCCAGTACTTC

j_gene: TRBJ1-2
v_gene: TRBV11-2
abundance: few
d_gene: -
CDR3aa: CASSLAGRSDGYTF
CDR3nt: TGTGCCAGCAGCTTAGCAGGGAGGTCGGATGGCTACACCTTC

j_gene: TRBJ2-1
v_gene: TRBV2
abundance: many
d_gene: TRBD1
CDR3aa: CASRQRQGLVNEQFF
CDR3nt: TGTGCCAGTAGACAGAGACAGGGTTTGGTCAATGAGCAGTTCTTC

j_gene: TRBJ1-1
v_gene: TRBV29-1
abundance: many
d_gene: -
CDR3aa: CSVAPRAVNTEAFF
CDR3nt: TGCAGCGTTGCCCCGAGGGCAGTGAACACTGAAGCTTTCTTT

j_gene: TRBJ1-2
v_gene: TRBV18
abundance: -
d_gene: -
CDR3aa: CASYSDRGGYTF
CDR3nt: TGTGCCAGCTATTCCGACAGAGGCGGCTACACCTTC

j_gene: TRBJ2-2
v_gene: TRBV12-3/TRBV12-4
abundance: many
d_gene: -
CDR3aa: CASSWGESAAGELFF
CDR3nt: TGTGCCAGCTCATGGGGGGAATCGGCGGCCGGGGAGCTGTTTTTT

j_gene: TRBJ1-3
v_gene: TRBV7-9
abundance: few
d_gene: -
CDR3aa: CASSPLRGRNTIYF
CDR3nt: TGTGCCAGCAGCCCGCTCAGGGGACGAAACACCATATATTTT

j_gene: TRBJ1-4
v_gene: TRBV20-1
abundance: few
d_gene: TRBD1
CDR3aa: CSASLRTGSNEKLFF
CDR3nt: TGCAGTGCTAGCCTCAGGACAGGATCTAATGAAAAACTGTTTTTT

j_gene: TRBJ2-7
v_gene: TRBV5-1
abundance: many
d_gene: TRBD2
CDR3aa: CASSWDRPRTSGETHTYEQYF
CDR3nt: TGCGCCAGCAGCTGGGACAGGCCCCGGACTAGCGGTGAGACCCATACCTACGAGCAGTACTTC

j_gene: TRBJ1-2
v_gene: TRBV27
abundance: many
d_gene: TRBD1
CDR3aa: CASSLIGTGEYGYTF
CDR3nt: TGTGCCAGCAGCCTTATTGGGACAGGGGAGTATGGCTACACCTTC

j_gene: TRBJ2-4
v_gene: TRBV12-3/TRBV12-4
abundance: many
d_gene: TRBD2
CDR3aa: CASSPRTSGGNIQYF
CDR3nt: TGTGCCAGCAGTCCTCGGACTAGCGGGGGAAACATTCAGTACTTC

j_gene: TRBJ2-3
v_gene: TRBV20-1
abundance: many
d_gene: TRBD2
CDR3aa: CSASSGLAGGAGTDTQYF
CDR3nt: TGCAGTGCTAGTTCCGGACTAGCGGGAGGAGCGGGCACAGATACGCAGTATTTT

j_gene: TRBJ2-7
v_gene: TRBV24-1
abundance: -
d_gene: TRBD2
CDR3aa: CATSAGTGGQGEQYF
CDR3nt: TGTGCCACCAGTGCGGGCACGGGGGGGCAAGGCGAGCAGTACTTC

j_gene: TRBJ2-2
v_gene: TRBV4-3
abundance: many
d_gene: -
CDR3aa: CASSQDASVPGELFF
CDR3nt: TGCGCCAGCAGCCAAGATGCTAGCGTTCCCGGGGAGCTGTTTTTT

j_gene: TRBJ2-3
v_gene: TRBV5-1
abundance: many
d_gene: -
CDR3aa: CASRYGTHSTDTQYF
CDR3nt: TGCGCCAGCAGGTACGGGACTCATAGCACAGATACGCAGTATTTT

j_gene: TRBJ2-3
v_gene: TRBV6-1
abundance: -
d_gene: TRBD2
CDR3aa: CASKPRASGGAMGYF
CDR3nt: TGTGCCAGCAAACCAAGGGCTAGCGGGGGGGCAATGGGGTATTTT

j_gene: TRBJ2-7
v_gene: TRBV15
abundance: many
d_gene: -
CDR3aa: CATSRDYTGVYEQYF
CDR3nt: TGTGCCACCAGCAGAGATTATACGGGAGTTTACGAGCAGTACTTC